The source of this T cell receptor beta chain is a study of cytomegalovirus exposure and HLA in healthy donors. The wider study: Across almost 400 genotyped donors, 81% landed in the Caucasian-associated ancestry cluster.

The PCR was carried out with 60 Vbeta primers and 13 Jbeta primers. Only in-frame clones appear in the TCRdb table, and some are missing; sequencing was by immunoSEQ multiplex PCR. The sample has about 190,000 clones, 86% seen once. Between the trimmed V and J ends, which lost 4 bases and 2 bases, there was a span of 11 bases. CDR3 length: 14 amino acids. Germline CDR1 reads SGHAT; CDR2 reads FQNNGV. There were likely unrecorded immune exposures, though donors were nominally healthy when sampled. The chain has TRBV11-2 and TRBJ2-5; D is possibly TRBD1 (6 bases). The sequenced sample consisted of PBMCs. This TCR derives from a woman in her thirties in good health and CMV-seronegative. CDR3 in amino acids: CASSSNGQQETQYF. The CDR3, as DNA: TGTGCCAGCAGCTCCAACGGACAGCAAGAGACCCAGTACTTC.